This passage covers 21 T cell receptor beta chains from one sample sequenced in a study of regulatory T cells in long-lasting Graves disease. Time point given: newly diagnosed GD, antithyroid drugs for less than 3 months. With RNA extracted from PBMCs as input, the TCR library was made. In building TCR beta libraries, iRepertoire HTBI primers were used together with Arm-PCR of CDR3 regions. TCRdb recomputed calls from the multiplex PCR reads with MiXCR, one row per CDR3 protein. The profile covers 530,000 or so distinct CDR3 sequences, with approximately 13% appearing a single time and more than 8.5% taken by the ten largest. The sample also formed part of further work on T cells in Graves' hyperthyroidism and ophthalmopathy.

The specimen comprised peripheral blood mononuclear cells (PBMCs), sampled at new diagnosis, from a patient treated with antithyroid drugs. The receptors originated from a man aged 25 to 45 with Graves disease.

A word on this clonotype: This likely stems from a read error, as it lies one base from a far larger clone. This chain uses TRBV6-1 with TRBJ2-1; 7 nucleotides align to TRBD2. The trim removed 7 bases at V and 13 bases at J, leaving 22 bases unmatched. Per germline, CDR1 MNHNS and CDR2 SASEGT. The CDR3 has 16 residues. The CDR3, as DNA: TGTGCCAGCACCCAAGGGCTAGCGGAAGGACAAGAGACCCAGTTCTTC. It translates to CASTQGLAEGQETQFF.

The sample holds a few counts of this clonotype. This chain connects TRBV19 to TRBJ2-5; tentatively, D is TRBD2 (5 bases). Trimming stripped 6 bases from V and 9 bases from J, with 14 bases between. The germline CDR1 and CDR2 sequences are LNHDA and SQIVND (reference sequence). The CDR3 covers 12 residues. The CDR3 sequence is CASRGAGIAQYF. For the CDR3, the DNA is TGTGCCAGTAGGGGTGCCGGGATCGCCCAGTACTTC. Full variable domain (missing parts from reference TRBV19 and TRBJ2-5): DGGITQSPKYLFRKEGQNVTLSCEQNLNHDAMYWYRQDPGQGLRLIYYSQIVNDFQKGDIAEGYSVSREKKESFPLTVTSAQKNPTAFYLCASRGAGIAQYFGPGTRLLVL.

At least ten counts were recorded for this clonotype. The chain employs TRBV20-1 and TRBJ2-7; no firm D call. CDR1 and CDR2 (germline): DFQATT, SNEGSKA (reference sequence). This CDR3 is built from 12 residues. The DNA of the CDR3 is TGCAGCGTCGGCAAGGCGAATTACGAGCAGTACTTC. Protein: CSVGKANYEQYF.

This clonotype was counted at least ten times. The rearrangement joins TRBV6-1 to TRBJ2-7; D is unclear. Germline CDR1 MNHNS, CDR2 SASEGT. Deletions cut 4 bases from V and 5 bases from J, with 21 bases between. The CDR3 runs to 16 residues. CDR3 loop: CASSGPSHRPRDEQYF. CDR3 DNA: TGTGCCAGCAGTGGTCCCTCCCATCGACCACGCGACGAGCAGTACTTC.

This clonotype came up many times. The V and J genes are TRBV20-1 and TRBJ2-1; 10 bases map to TRBD2. Trimming took 3 bases from V and 4 from J; bases not matched to a gene: 3. Germline-derived CDR1 and CDR2 are DFQATT and SNEGSKA (reference sequence). CDR3 length equals 14 residues. The CDR3 loop is CSARSGRVYNEQFF. In DNA form, the CDR3 reads TGCAGTGCTAGGAGCGGGAGGGTGTACAATGAGCAGTTCTTC.

This clonotype was detected only a few times. The chain uses TRBV5-1 and TRBJ2-2; the match to TRBD2 covers 7 bases. This CDR3 has 16 residues. Trimming cost V 0 bases and J 4 bases; bases outside gene matches: 6. Germline-derived CDR1 and CDR2 are SGHRS and YFSETQ. CDR3 in DNA: TGCGCCAGCAGCTTGGAGGGGAGGGCCCCCACCGGGGAGCTGTTTTTT. Translating gives CASSLEGRAPTGELFF.

This clonotype was observed at least ten times. V gene TRBV29-1 combines with J gene TRBJ1-6, with D possibly being TRBD1 (5 bases). The V end lost 4 bases, the J end lost 7 bases, and 11 bases lay between the germline ends. In germline, CDR1 is SQVTM, CDR2 ANQGSEA. CDR3 size: 13 residues. The CDR3 bases are TGCAGCGTTGTAACGGACACAAATTCACCCCTCCACTTT. Its protein product is CSVVTDTNSPLHF.

This clonotype was detected ten times or more. The rearrangement links TRBV24-1 to TRBJ2-3; 9 positions agree with TRBD1. In germline, CDR1 is KGHDR, CDR2 SFDVKD. The V segment lost 1 base and the J segment 3 bases; nucleotides outside the gene matches: 1. The CDR3 has 15 residues. The CDR3 loop is CATSDFDRGTDTQYF. CDR3 coding DNA: TGTGCCACCAGTGATTTCGACAGGGGGACAGATACGCAGTATTTT.

At least ten counts were recorded for this clonotype. V is TRBV28 and J is TRBJ1-1, with D unclear. The germline V gene has CDR1 MDHEN and CDR2 SYDVKM. Between the trimmed V and J ends, which lost 6 bases and 6 bases, there was a span of 11 bases. The CDR3 has 12 amino acids. In DNA form, the CDR3 reads TGTGCCAGCAGGACTCGTGGGGCTGAAGCTTTCTTT. Translating gives CASRTRGAEAFF.

With respect to this clonotype: This may be a read error: a much more frequent sequence differs by one nucleotide. The chain couples TRBV5-1 to TRBJ2-2; tentative D call: TRBD1 (5 bases). The CDR3 sequence is 16 residues long. In germline, CDR1 is SGHRS, CDR2 YFSETQ. The V end lost 3 bases, the J end lost 3 bases, and 15 bases lay between the germline ends. The CDR3 DNA sequence: TGCGCCAGCAGCTGGGGCAGGACGCGCGACACCGGGGAGCTGTTTTTT. Translating it yields CASSWGRTRDTGELFF.

This clonotype was detected many times. This chain connects TRBV10-2 to TRBJ2-3, with 7 bases lining up with TRBD2. The J segment lost 2 bases and the V segment lost 4 bases, leaving 9 bases of the junction unmatched. CDR1 WSHSY and CDR2 SAAADI come from the germline V gene. The CDR3 runs 16 residues. The CDR3 DNA reads as TGCGCCAGCAGTGCCCTTCTAGCGGAGGTCACAGATACGCAGTATTTT. This encodes CASSALLAEVTDTQYF.

The genes are TRBV2 and TRBJ2-2; either TRBD1 or TRBD2 may supply D (5 bases each). Trimming took off 6 bases at V and 4 bases at J, with 12 bases between the two ends. The CDR3 sequence is 14 residues long. Germline lookup yields CDR1 SNHLY and CDR2 FYNNEI. CDR3 residues: CASREGWSTGELFF. The CDR3, as DNA: TGTGCCAGCAGAGAGGGGTGGAGCACCGGGGAGCTGTTTTTT.

In its sample, this clonotype was seen many times. The V gene is TRBV5-1, the J gene TRBJ2-3; D is unclear. V lost 2 bases and J lost 3, with 10 bases in between. Germline lookup yields CDR1 SGHRS and CDR2 YFSETQ. This CDR3 has 14 residues. The CDR3 here is CASSFAVGTDTQYF. The CDR3 DNA is TGCGCCAGCAGCTTTGCGGTGGGAACAGATACGCAGTATTTT.

The chain is built from TRBV5-1 and TRBJ1-2; tentative D call: TRBD1 (5 bases). The CDR3 has 13 amino acids. Deletions cut 4 bases from V and 8 bases from J, with 15 bases between. Germline lookup yields CDR1 SGHRS and CDR2 YFSETQ. In DNA form, the CDR3 reads TGCGCCAGCAGCACCGCCGGGGCTCCGGGCTACACCTTC. Encoded protein: CASSTAGAPGYTF.

As for this clonotype: A read error may account for a junction end that differs from germline. The V and J genes are TRBV29-1 and TRBJ2-5, with 7 positions matching TRBD1. CDR1 is SQVTM, CDR2 ANQGSEA, per germline. The CDR3 loop spans 13 amino acids. In nucleotides, the CDR3 is TGCAGCGTAGCACAGGGGCAAGTGGAGACCCAGCACTTC. Translated, it gives CSVAQGQVETQHF.

The rearrangement joins TRBV11-3 to TRBJ2-2, with TRBD2 identical over 13 bases. This CDR3 contains 17 residues. After removal of 5 bases from V and 3 bases from J, the junction contained 6 bases not matched to a gene. CDR1 SGHNT and CDR2 YENEEA come from the germline V gene. CDR3 region: CASSQGTSGIYTGELFF. DNA for the CDR3: TGTGCCAGCAGCCAAGGGACTAGCGGGATATACACCGGGGAGCTGTTTTTT. Based on the CDR3 plus reference TRBV11-3 and TRBJ2-2, the full variable domain is EAGVVQSPRYKIIEKKQPVAFWCNPISGHNTLYWYLQNLGQGPELLIRYENEEAVDDSQLPKDRFSAERLKGVDSTLKIQPAELGDSAVYLCASSQGTSGIYTGELFFGEGSRLTVL.

This clonotype was seen ten or more times. This sequence joins TRBV7-9 and TRBJ2-5; TRBD2 aligns across 11 bases. Trimming took 2 bases from V and 7 from J; bases not matched to a gene: 9. The CDR3 extends over 16 amino acids. Looked up from germline, CDR1 is SEHNR and CDR2 is FQNEAQ (reference sequence). CDR3 in DNA: TGTGCCAGCAGCTTAACGCCATACCTAGCGGGAGGGACCCAGTACTTC. This translates into CASSLTPYLAGGTQYF.

This clonotype was counted many times. The chain has TRBV5-1 and TRBJ2-1, with 7 bases fitting TRBD1. This CDR3 has 14 amino acids. Germline CDR1 SGHRS, CDR2 YFSETQ. The V segment lost 0 bases and the J segment 7 bases; nucleotides outside the gene matches: 4. DNA for the CDR3: TGCGCCAGCAGCTTGGTCGGGACAGAAAATGAGCAGTTCTTC. Its protein product is CASSLVGTENEQFF. Using reference TRBV5-1 and TRBJ2-1 for the parts outside the CDR3, the full variable domain is KAGVTQTPRYLIKTRGQQVTLSCSPISGHRSVSWYQQTPGQGLQFLFEYFSETQRNKGNFPGRFSGRQFSNSRSEMNVSTLELGDSALYLCASSLVGTENEQFFGPGTRLTVL.

V is TRBV20-1 and J is TRBJ2-3; no clear D gene. Per the germline V gene, CDR1 is DFQATT and CDR2 is SNEGSKA (reference sequence). This CDR3 is built from 14 residues. V was clipped by 5 bases and J by 6 bases, with 18 bases between them. The CDR3 loop reads CSAGRSKNRDTQYF. CDR3 coding DNA: TGCAGTGCTGGACGATCAAAAAATAGGGATACGCAGTATTTT.

The table lists this clonotype with a few counts. CDR3 coding DNA: TGTGCCAGCAGCTTGCGATTGCGGGCCCTATACGAGCAGTACTTC. This codes for CASSLRLRALYEQYF. This chain uses TRBV13 with TRBJ2-7; D is perhaps TRBD2 (5 bases). Germline V lookup: CDR1 PRHDT, CDR2 FYEKMQ (reference sequence). The CDR3 is 15 amino acids. V lost 3 bases and J 4 bases, leaving 16 bases between the germline ends.

This clonotype was recorded at least ten times. The genes are TRBV29-1 and TRBJ2-3; D is ambiguous. Germline V gene lookup returns CDR1 SQVTM and CDR2 ANQGSEA. The CDR3 has 13 residues. The ends were cut back, 4 bases at V and 3 bases at J, with 11 bases in the middle. CDR3 protein: CSVGLKGTDTQYF. Written as DNA, the CDR3 is TGCAGCGTTGGACTCAAAGGGACAGATACGCAGTATTTT.